What follows is one T cell receptor beta chain and its context. Enrolled during active infection, Seattle patients were then followed longitudinally. Measured with immunoSEQ multiplex PCR; TCRdb has only the in-frame clones, and not every one. The sample carries 150,000 to 200,000 clones, 85% to 95% recorded once. The data were obtained in a study of blood T cell repertoires in COVID-19. Whole-study context: The samples span acute and convalescent COVID-19 from the United States, Italy and Spain. In each case, the material was cDNA or gDNA derived from T cells, B-cell-depleted T cells, or PBMCs.

The sequenced material came from peripheral blood. The sequence derives from a woman aged 60-75 years with COVID-19, enrolled during active disease.

CDR3 region: CASATGWGTEAFF. The CDR3 DNA follows: TGTGCCAGCGCCACAGGGTGGGGTACTGAAGCTTTCTTT. V usage is TRBV2 and J usage is TRBJ1-1; D might be TRBD1 (6 bases). V shed 8 bases and J shed 5 bases, with 15 bases lying between them. This CDR3 contains 13 residues. Germline V gene sequence: CDR1 SNHLY, CDR2 FYNNEI.